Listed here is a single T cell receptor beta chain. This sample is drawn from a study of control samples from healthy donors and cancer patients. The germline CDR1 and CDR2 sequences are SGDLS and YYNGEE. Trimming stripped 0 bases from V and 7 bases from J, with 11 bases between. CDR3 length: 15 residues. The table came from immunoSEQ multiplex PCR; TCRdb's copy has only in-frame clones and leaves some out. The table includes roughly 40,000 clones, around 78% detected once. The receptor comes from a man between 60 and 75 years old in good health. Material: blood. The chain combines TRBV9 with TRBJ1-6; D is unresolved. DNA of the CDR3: TGTGCCAGCAGCGTAGTATCAACGGGGAATTCACCCCTCCACTTT. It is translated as CASSVVSTGNSPLHF.